This TCR beta chain is from a study of cytomegalovirus exposure and HLA in healthy donors. Whole-study results and caveats: Most TCR sequences proved rare, with some public TCRs found in many donors.

In the case of this clone: Its specificity is unknown.

The germline V and J ends were trimmed by 5 bases and 2 bases, with 12 bases remaining between them. This CDR3 is built from 15 residues. Germline V lookup: CDR1 SGHNT, CDR2 YENEEA. With 60 Vbeta and 13 Jbeta primers, the PCR was carried out. Sequencing used immunoSEQ multiplex PCR; TCRdb keeps in-frame clones, though not all of them. Of tens of thousands of clones in the sample, around 60% were seen once. Sequencing input: PBMCs. The rearrangement uses TRBV11-3 and TRBJ2-2, with D perhaps TRBD1 (6 bases). This receptor was obtained from a human donor in good health. Here the CDR3 reads CASSLRGGNTGELFF. In DNA form, the CDR3 reads TGTGCCAGCAGCCTCCGAGGGGGAAACACCGGGGAGCTGTTTTTT.